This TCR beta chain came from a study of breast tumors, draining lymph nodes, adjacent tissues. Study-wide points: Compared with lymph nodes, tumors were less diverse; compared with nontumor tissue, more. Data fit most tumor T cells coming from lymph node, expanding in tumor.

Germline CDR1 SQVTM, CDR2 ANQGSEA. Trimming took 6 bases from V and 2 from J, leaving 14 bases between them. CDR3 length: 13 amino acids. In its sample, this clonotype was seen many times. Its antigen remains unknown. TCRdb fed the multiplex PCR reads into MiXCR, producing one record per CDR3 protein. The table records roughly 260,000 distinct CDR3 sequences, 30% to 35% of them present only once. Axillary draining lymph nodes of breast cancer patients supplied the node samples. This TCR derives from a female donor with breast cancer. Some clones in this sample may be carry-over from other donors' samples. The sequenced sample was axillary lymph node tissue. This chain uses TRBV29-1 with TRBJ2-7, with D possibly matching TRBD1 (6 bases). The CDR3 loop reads CSVERQDPYEQYF. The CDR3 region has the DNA TGCAGCGTCGAAAGACAGGACCCCTACGAGCAGTACTTC.